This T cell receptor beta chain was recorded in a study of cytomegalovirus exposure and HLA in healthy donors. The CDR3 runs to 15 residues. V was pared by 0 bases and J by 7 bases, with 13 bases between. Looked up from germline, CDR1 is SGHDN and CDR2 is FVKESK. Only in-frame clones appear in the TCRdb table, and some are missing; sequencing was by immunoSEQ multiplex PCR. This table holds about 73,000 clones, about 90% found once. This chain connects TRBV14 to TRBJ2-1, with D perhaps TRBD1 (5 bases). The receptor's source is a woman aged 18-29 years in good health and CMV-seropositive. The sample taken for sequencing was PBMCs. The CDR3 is CASSQDRGLGNEQFF. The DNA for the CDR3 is TGTGCCAGCAGCCAAGATAGGGGATTGGGAAATGAGCAGTTCTTC.